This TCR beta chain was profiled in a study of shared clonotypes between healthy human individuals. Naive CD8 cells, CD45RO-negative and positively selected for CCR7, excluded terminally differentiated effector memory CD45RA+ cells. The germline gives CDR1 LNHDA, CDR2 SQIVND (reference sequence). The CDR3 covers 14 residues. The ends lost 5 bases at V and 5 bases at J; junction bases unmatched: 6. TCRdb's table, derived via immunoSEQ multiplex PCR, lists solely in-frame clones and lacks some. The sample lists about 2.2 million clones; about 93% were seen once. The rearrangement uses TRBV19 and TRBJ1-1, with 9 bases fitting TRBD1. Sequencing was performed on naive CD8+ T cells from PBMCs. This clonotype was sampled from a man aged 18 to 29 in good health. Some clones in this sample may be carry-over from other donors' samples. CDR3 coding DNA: TGTGCCAGTAGTTGGAGGACAGGGGATACTGAAGCTTTCTTT. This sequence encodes CASSWRTGDTEAFF.